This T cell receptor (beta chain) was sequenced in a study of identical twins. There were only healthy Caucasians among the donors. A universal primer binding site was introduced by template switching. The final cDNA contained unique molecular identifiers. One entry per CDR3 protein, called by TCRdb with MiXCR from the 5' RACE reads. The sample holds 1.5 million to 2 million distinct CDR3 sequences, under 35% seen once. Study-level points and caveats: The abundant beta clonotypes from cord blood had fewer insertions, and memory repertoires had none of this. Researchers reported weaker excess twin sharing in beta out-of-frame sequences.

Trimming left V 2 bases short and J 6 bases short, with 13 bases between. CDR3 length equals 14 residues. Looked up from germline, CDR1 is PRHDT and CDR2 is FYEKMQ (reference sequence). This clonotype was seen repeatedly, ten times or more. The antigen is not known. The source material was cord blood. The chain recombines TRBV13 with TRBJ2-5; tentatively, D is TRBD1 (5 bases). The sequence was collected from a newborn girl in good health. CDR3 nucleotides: TGTGCCAGCAGCTTAAGGGGTTTAGGCCAGACCCAGTACTTC. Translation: CASSLRGLGQTQYF.